This is a list of T cell receptor beta chains from one sample in a study of tumor-infiltrating lymphocytes in localized non-small cell lung cancer. Libraries were prepared by immunoSEQ multiplex PCR; TCRdb keeps only in-frame clonotypes and omits some of them. The sample lists roughly 9,100 clones; over 65% were seen once. The sample was uninvolved lung tissue not adjacent to the tumor. Receptor source: a human donor with non-small cell lung cancer. Each CDR3 is given with its conserved first and last residue. Fields, in order: J gene, V gene, CDR3 protein.

J: TRBJ1-6; V: TRBV6-1; CDR3: CASSDVSPLHF
J: TRBJ1-2; V: TRBV7-2; CDR3: CASSLRNYGYTF
J: TRBJ1-5; V: TRBV7-9; CDR3: CASSLEGTGDQPQHF
J: TRBJ2-6; V: TRBV6-5; CDR3: CASSYGVHSGANVLTF
J: TRBJ2-7; V: TRBV5-1; CDR3: CASSFGQGLSYEQYF
J: TRBJ2-5; V: TRBV7-2; CDR3: CASSFPTSGVETQYF
J: TRBJ1-1; V: TRBV19; CDR3: CASSSQVGTEAFF
J: TRBJ2-7; V: TRBV11-1; CDR3: CASSLERGLSYEQYF
J: TRBJ1-3; V: TRBV10-3; CDR3: CAISGGGPGNTIYF
J: TRBJ2-1; V: TRBV6-5; CDR3: CASSSLGDEQFF
J: TRBJ2-7; V: TRBV6-5; CDR3: CASSYSGGQHYEQYF
J: TRBJ2-7; V: TRBV27; CDR3: CASSLSRGASYEQYF
J: TRBJ1-2; V: TRBV10-3; CDR3: CAISESTGVYGGYTF
J: TRBJ2-7; V: TRBV6-1; CDR3: CASSELGNRAYEQYF
J: TRBJ2-2; V: TRBV6-6; CDR3: CASSYWTDPGELFF
J: TRBJ1-3; V: TRBV5-1; CDR3: CASSLGGTGLENTIYF
J: TRBJ1-1; V: TRBV27; CDR3: CASSFSATGDTEAFF